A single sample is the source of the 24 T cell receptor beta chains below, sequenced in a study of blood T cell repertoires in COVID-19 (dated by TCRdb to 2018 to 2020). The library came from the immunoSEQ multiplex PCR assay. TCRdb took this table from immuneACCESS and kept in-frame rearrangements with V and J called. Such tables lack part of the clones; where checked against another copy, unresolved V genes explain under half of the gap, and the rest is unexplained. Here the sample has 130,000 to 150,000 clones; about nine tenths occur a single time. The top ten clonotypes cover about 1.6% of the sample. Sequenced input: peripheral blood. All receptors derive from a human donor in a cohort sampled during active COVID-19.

The CDR3 here is CASSFGTVAGASYNEQFF. For the CDR3, the DNA is TGTGCCAGTAGTTTCGGCACGGTAGCGGGGGCCTCCTACAATGAGCAGTTCTTC. The chain combines TRBV19 with TRBJ2-1; 9 bases map to TRBD2. Trimming at V came to 5 bases and at J to 0 bases, leaving 11 bases not matched to a gene. The length of the CDR3 is 18 residues. The germline V gene has CDR1 LNHDA and CDR2 SQIVND (reference sequence).

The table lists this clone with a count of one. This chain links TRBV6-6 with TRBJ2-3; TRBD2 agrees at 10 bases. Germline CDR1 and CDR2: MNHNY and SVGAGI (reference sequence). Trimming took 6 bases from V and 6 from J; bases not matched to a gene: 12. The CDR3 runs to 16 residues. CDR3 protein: CASRAPAGGPADTQYF. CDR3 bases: TGTGCCAGCAGGGCCCCAGCGGGGGGGCCGGCTGATACGCAGTATTTT.

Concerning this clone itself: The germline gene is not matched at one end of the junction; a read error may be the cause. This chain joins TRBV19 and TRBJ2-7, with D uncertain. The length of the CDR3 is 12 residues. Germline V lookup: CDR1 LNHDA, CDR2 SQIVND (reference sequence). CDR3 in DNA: TGTGCCAGTAGTTCAACTTCCTCCGAGCAGTACTTC. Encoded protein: CASSSTSSEQYF.

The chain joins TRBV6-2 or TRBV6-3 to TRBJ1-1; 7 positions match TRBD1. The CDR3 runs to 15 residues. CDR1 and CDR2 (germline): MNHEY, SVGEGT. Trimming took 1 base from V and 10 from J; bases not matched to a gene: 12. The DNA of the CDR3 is TGTGCCAGCAGTTACTTCTCCGGGACAGTTTGGTCAGCTTTCTTT. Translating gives CASSYFSGTVWSAFF.

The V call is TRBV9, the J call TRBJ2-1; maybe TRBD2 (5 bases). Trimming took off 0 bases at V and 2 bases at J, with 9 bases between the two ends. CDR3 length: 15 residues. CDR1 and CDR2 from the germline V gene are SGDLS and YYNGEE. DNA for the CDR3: TGTGCCAGCAGCGTAGATGGGAGTCCCTACAATGAGCAGTTCTTC. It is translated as CASSVDGSPYNEQFF.

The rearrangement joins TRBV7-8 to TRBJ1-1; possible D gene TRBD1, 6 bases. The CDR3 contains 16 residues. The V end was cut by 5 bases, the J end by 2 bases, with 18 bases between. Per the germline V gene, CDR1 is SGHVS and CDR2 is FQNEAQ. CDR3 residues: CASSRVGGGTNTEAFF. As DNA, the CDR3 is TGTGCCAGCAGCAGAGTGGGAGGGGGGACTAACACTGAAGCTTTCTTT.

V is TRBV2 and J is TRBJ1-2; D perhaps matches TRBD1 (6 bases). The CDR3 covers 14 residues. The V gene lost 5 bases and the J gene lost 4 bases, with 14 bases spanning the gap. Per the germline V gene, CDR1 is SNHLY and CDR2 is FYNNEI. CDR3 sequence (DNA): TGTGCCAGCAGTTGGGACACTCTTAGCTATGGCTACACCTTC. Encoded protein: CASSWDTLSYGYTF.

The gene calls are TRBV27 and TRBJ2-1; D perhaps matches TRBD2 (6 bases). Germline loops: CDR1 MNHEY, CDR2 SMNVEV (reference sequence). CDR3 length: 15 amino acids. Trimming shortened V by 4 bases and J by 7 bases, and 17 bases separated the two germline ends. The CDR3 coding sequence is TGTGCCAGCAGTTCTAGCGACCGCCCGCGGAATGAGCAGTTCTTC. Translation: CASSSSDRPRNEQFF.

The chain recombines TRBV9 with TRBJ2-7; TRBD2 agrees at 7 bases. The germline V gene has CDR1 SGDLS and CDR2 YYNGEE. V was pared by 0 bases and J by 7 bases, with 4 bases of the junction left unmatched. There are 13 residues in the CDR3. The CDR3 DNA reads TGTGCCAGCAGCGTAGGGGGGGGTAGGGAGCAGTACTTC. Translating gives CASSVGGGREQYF.

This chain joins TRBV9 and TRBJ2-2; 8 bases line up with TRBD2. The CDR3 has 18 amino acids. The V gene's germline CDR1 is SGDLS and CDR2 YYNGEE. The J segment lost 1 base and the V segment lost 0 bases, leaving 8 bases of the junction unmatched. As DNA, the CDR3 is TGTGCCAGCAGCGTAGATTCTCGGGGGGGAGTGAACACCGGGGAGCTGTTTTTT. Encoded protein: CASSVDSRGGVNTGELFF.

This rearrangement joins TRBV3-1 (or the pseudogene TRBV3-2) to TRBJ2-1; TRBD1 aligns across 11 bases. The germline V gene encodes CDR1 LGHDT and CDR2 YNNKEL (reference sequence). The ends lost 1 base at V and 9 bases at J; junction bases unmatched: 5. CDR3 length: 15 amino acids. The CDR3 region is CASSQVLGTGGEQFF. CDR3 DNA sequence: TGTGCCAGCAGCCAAGTACTTGGGACAGGGGGTGAGCAGTTCTTC.

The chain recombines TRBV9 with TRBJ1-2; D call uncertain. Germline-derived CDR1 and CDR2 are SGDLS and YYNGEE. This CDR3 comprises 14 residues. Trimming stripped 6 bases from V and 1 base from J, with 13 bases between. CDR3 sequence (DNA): TGTGCCAGCACCTTGGTAGGAGGTAACTATGGCTACACCTTC. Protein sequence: CASTLVGGNYGYTF.

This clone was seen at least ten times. CDR3 in amino acids: CASSPMRPQHF. The CDR3 DNA reads as TGTGCCAGCAGTCCCATGCGGCCCCAGCATTTT. The V gene is TRBV6-5, the J gene TRBJ1-5; D is undetermined. The CDR3 is made up of 11 amino acids. V dropped 5 bases and J dropped 9 bases, with 8 bases sitting between them. Germline CDR1 is MNHEY and CDR2 is SVGAGI.

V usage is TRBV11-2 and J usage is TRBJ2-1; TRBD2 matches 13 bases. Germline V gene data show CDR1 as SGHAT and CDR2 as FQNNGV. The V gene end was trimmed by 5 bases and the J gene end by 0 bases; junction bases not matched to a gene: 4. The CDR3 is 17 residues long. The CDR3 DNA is TGTGCCAGCAGCCTACTAGCGGGGGGGAGCTCCTACAATGAGCAGTTCTTC. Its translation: CASSLLAGGSSYNEQFF.

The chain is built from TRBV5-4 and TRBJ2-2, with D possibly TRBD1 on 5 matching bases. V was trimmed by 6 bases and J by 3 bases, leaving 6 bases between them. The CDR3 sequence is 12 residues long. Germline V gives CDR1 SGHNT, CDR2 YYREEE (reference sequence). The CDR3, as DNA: TGTGCCAGCATCAGGGACACCGGGGAGCTGTTTTTT. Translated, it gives CASIRDTGELFF.

CDR3 nucleotides: TGTGCCAGCAGCCCCCGACAGGGGTACAATGAGCAGTTCTTC. It is translated as CASSPRQGYNEQFF. This rearrangement joins TRBV7-2 to TRBJ2-1, with 8 bases aligning to TRBD1. V shed 5 bases and J 4 bases; nucleotides not matched to a gene: 4. The CDR3 loop spans 14 amino acids. Germline V gene lookup returns CDR1 SGHTA and CDR2 FQGNSA. Full variable domain (missing parts from reference TRBV7-2 and TRBJ2-1): GAGVSQSPSNKVTEKGKDVELRCDPISGHTALYWYRQSLGQGLEFLIYFQGNSAPDKSGLPSDRFSAERTGGSVSTLTIQRTQQEDSAVYLCASSPRQGYNEQFFGPGTRLTVL.

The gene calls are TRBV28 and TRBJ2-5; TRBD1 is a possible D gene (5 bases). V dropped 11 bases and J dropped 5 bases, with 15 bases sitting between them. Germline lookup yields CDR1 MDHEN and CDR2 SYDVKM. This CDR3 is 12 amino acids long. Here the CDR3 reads CAAHRLGETQYF. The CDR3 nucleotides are TGTGCCGCGCACAGGCTGGGGGAGACCCAGTACTTC.

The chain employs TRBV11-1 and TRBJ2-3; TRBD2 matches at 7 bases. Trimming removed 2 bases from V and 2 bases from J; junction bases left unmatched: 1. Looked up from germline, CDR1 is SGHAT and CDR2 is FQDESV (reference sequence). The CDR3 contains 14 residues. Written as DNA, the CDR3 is TGTGCCAGCAGCTTAACTAGCGTCACAGATACGCAGTATTTT. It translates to CASSLTSVTDTQYF.

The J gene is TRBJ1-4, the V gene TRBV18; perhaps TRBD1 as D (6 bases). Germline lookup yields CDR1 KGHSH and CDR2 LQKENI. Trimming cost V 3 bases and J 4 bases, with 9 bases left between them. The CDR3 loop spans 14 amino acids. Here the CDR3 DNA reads TGTGCCAGCTCACCCCGGACAGTTAATGAAAAACTGTTTTTT. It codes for CASSPRTVNEKLFF.

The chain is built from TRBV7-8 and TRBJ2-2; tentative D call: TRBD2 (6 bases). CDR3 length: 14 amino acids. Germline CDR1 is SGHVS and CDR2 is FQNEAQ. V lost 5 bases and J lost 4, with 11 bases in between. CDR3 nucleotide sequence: TGTGCCAGCAGCCTACTAGCTCGCACCGGGGAGCTGTTTTTT. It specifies CASSLLARTGELFF.

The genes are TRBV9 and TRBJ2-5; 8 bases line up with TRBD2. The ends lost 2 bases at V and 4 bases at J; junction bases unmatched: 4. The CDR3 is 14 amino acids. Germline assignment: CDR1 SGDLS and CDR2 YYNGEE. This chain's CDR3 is CASSVSGDGETQYF. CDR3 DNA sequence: TGTGCCAGCAGCGTTAGCGGGGATGGAGAGACCCAGTACTTC.

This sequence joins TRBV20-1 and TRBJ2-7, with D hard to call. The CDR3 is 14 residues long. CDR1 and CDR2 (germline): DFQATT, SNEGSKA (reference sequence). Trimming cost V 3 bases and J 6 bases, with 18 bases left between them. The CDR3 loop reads CSASISQVFGEQYF. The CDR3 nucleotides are TGCAGTGCTAGTATTAGTCAGGTTTTCGGCGAGCAGTACTTC.

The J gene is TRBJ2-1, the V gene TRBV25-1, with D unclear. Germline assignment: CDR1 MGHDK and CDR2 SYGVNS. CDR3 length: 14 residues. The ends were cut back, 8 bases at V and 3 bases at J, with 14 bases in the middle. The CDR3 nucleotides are TGTGCCAGCCTTGACTCGAGGTTCTACAATGAGCAGTTCTTC. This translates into CASLDSRFYNEQFF.

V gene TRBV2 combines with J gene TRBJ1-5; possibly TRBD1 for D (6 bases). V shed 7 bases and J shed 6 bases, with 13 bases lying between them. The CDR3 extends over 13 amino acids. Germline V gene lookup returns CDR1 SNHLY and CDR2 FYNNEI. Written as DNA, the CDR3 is TGTGCCAGCAAACAATCGACAGGTCAGCCCCAGCATTTT. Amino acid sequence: CASKQSTGQPQHF.